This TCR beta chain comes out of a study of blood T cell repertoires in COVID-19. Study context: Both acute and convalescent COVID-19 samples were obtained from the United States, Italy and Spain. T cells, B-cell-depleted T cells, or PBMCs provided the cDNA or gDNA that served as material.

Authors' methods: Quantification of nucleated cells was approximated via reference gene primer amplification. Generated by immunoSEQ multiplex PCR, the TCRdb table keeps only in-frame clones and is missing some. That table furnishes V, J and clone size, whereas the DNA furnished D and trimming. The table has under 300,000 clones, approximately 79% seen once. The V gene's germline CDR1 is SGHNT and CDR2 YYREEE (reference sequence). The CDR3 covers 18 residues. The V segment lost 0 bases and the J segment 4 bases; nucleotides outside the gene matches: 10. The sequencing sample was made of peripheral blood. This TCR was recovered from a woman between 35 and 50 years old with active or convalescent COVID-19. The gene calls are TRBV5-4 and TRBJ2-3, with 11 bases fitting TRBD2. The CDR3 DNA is TGTGCCAGCAGCTTGGAGCCTGCTAGCGGGGGGCCACCAGATACGCAGTATTTT. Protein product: CASSLEPASGGPPDTQYF. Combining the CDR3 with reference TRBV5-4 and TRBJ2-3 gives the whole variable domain ETGVTQSPTHLIKTRGQQVTLRCSSQSGHNTVSWYQQALGQGPQFIFQYYREEENGRGNFPPRFSGLQFPNYSSELNVNALELDDSALYLCASSLEPASGGPPDTQYFGPGTRLTVL.